The clone carrying this T cell receptor (beta chain) was counted many times. This entry comes from a study of T cell repertoires in cytomegalovirus infection. Looking at the study overall: CMV infection together with matching HLA type was indicated by public TCR beta signatures.

TCRdb fed the reads into MiXCR, producing one record per CDR3 protein. Among a few hundred thousand distinct CDR3 sequences, around 9% were seen once, and the ten largest hold more than 12%. CDR1 LNHDA and CDR2 SQIVND come from the germline V gene (reference sequence). The trim removed 1 base at V and 5 bases at J, leaving 6 bases unmatched. The CDR3 totals 15 residues. This rearrangement joins TRBV19 to TRBJ1-2; 8 bases fit TRBD1. The clonotype was recovered from a human donor in good health (CMV status not recorded). Some clones in this sample may be carry-over from other donors' samples. Sequencing was performed on PBMCs. This chain's CDR3 is CASSIGGQGRYGYTF. The DNA of the CDR3 is TGTGCCAGTAGTATAGGAGGACAGGGACGATATGGCTACACCTTC.